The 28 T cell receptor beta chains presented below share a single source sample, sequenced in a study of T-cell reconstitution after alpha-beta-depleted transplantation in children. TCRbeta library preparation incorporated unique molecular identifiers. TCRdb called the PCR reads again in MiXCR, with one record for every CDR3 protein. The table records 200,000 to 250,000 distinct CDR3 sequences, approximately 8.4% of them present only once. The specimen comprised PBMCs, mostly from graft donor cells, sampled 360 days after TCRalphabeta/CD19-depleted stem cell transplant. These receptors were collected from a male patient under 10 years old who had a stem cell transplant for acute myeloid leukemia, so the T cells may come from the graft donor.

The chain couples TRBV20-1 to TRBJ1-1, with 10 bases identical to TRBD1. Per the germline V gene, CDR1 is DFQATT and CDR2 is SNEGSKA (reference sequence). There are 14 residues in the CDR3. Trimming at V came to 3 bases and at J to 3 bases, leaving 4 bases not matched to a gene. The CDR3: CSARATGGHTEAFF. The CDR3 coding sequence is TGCAGTGCTAGGGCGACAGGGGGCCACACTGAAGCTTTCTTT.

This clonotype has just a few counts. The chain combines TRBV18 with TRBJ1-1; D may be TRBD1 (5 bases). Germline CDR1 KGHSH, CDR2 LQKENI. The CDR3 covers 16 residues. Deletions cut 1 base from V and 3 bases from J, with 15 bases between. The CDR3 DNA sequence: TGTGCCAGCTCACCACGAATGAACGTGGGGGACACTGAAGCTTTCTTT. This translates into CASSPRMNVGDTEAFF.

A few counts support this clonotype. The CDR3 bases are TGCAGTGCTAGAGATACATCGCGGGCGGCGCAGTATTTT. Translating it yields CSARDTSRAAQYF. The V gene is TRBV20-1, the J gene TRBJ2-3; D is perhaps TRBD2 (5 bases). Trimming left V 0 bases short and J 10 bases short, with 14 bases between. This CDR3 is built from 13 residues. Germline CDR1 reads DFQATT; CDR2 reads SNEGSKA (reference sequence).

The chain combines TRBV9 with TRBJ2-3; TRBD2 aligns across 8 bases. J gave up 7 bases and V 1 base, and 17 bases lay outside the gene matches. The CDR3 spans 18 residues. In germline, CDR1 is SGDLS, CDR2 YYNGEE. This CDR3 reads CASSVPARGGRTTNTQYF. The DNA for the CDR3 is TGTGCCAGCAGCGTACCCGCTAGGGGCGGGAGGACGACAAATACGCAGTATTTT.

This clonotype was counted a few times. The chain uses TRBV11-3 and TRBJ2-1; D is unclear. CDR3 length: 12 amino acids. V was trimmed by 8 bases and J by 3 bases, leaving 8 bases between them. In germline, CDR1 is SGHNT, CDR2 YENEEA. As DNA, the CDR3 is TGTGCCAGCTCTACGATCTACAATGAGCAGTTCTTC. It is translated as CASSTIYNEQFF.

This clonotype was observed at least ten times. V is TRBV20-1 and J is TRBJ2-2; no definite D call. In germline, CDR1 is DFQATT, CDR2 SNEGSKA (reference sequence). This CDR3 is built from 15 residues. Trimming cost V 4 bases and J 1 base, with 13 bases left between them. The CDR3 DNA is TGCAGTGCTAAAAGGGCAGGCCTGAACACCGGGGAGCTGTTTTTT. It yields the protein CSAKRAGLNTGELFF.

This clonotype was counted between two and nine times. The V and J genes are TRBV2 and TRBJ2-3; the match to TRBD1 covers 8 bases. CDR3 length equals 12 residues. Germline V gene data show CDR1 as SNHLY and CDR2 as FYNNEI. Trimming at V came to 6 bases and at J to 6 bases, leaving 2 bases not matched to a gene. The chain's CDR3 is CASSRQGDTQYF. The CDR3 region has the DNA TGTGCCAGCAGCCGACAGGGGGATACGCAGTATTTT. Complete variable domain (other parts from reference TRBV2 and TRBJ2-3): EPEVTQTPSHQVTQMGQEVILRCVPISNHLYFYWYRQILGQKVEFLVSFYNNEISEKSEIFDDQFSVERPDGSNFTLKIRSTKLEDSAMYFCASSRQGDTQYFGPGTRLTVL.

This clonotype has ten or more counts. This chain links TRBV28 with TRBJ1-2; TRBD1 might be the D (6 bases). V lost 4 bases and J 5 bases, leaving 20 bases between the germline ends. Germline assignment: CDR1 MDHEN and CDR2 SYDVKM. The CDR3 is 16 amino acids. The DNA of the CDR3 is TGTGCCAGCAGTTCGGATTCGGACAGATTAACATATGGCTACACCTTC. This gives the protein CASSSDSDRLTYGYTF.

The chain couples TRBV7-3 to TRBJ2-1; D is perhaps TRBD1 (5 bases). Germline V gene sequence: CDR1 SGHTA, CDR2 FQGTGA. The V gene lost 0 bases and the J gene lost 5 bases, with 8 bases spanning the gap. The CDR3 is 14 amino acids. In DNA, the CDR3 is TGTGCCAGCAGCTTAACCAGGGAAAACAATGAGCAGTTCTTC. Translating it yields CASSLTRENNEQFF.

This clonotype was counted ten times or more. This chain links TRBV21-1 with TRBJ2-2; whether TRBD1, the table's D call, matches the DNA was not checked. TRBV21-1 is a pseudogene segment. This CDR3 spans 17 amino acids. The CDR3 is CASSRGGQGANTGELFF. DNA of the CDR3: TGTGCCAGCAGCAGGGGAGGACAGGGTGCGAACACCGGGGAGCTGTTTTTT.

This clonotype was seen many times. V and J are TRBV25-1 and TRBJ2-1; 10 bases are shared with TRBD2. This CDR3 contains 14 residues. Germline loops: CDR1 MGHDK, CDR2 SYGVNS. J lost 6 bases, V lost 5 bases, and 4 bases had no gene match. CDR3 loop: CASSKSGGANEQFF. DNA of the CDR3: TGTGCCAGCAGTAAAAGCGGGGGGGCCAATGAGCAGTTCTTC.

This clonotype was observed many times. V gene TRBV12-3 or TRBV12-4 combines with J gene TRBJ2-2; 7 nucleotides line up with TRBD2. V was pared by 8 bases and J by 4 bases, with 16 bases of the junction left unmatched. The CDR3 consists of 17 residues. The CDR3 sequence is CASRGTGGKAGTGELFF. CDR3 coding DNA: TGTGCCAGCCGGGGAACCGGGGGGAAGGCGGGCACCGGGGAGCTGTTTTTT.

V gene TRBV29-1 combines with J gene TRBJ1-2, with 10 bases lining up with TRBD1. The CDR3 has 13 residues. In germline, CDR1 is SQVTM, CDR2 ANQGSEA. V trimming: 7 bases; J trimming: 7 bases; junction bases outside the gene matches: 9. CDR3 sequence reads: CSAGTGVDLGYTF. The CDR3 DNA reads TGCAGCGCCGGGACAGGGGTCGACCTTGGCTACACCTTC.

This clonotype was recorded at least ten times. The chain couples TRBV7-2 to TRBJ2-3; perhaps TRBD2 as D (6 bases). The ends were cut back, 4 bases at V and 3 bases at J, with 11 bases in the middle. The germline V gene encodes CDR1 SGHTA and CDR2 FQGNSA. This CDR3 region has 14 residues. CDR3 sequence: CASSSEGRTDTQYF. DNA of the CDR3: TGTGCCAGCAGCTCTGAAGGGAGGACAGATACGCAGTATTTT.

The CDR3 is CSAPLAGGPYEQYF. The CDR3 bases are TGCAGTGCCCCACTAGCGGGAGGGCCCTACGAGCAGTACTTC. This chain connects TRBV20-1 to TRBJ2-7, with 13 positions matching TRBD2. The CDR3 length is 14 residues. Trimming took 6 bases from V and 2 from J; bases not matched to a gene: 4. Germline CDR1 is DFQATT and CDR2 is SNEGSKA (reference sequence).

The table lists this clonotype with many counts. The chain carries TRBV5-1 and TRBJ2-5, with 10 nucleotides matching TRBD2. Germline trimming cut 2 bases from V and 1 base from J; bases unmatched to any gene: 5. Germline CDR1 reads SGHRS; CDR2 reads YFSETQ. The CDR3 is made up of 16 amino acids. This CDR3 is CASSFFSGGTQETQYF. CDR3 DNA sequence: TGCGCCAGCAGCTTCTTTAGCGGGGGGACCCAAGAGACCCAGTACTTC.

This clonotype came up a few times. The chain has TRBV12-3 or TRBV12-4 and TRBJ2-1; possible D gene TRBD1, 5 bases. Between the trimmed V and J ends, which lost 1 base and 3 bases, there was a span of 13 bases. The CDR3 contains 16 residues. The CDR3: CASSLVGLGNYNEQFF. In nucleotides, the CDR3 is TGTGCCAGCAGTTTAGTGGGGCTAGGGAACTACAATGAGCAGTTCTTC.

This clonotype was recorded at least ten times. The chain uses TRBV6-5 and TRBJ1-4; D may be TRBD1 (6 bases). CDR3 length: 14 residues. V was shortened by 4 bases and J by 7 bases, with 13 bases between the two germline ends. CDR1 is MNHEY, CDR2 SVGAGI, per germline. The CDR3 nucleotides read TGTGCCAGCAGTTTTCAGGGGCAGAGTGAAAAACTGTTTTTT. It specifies CASSFQGQSEKLFF.

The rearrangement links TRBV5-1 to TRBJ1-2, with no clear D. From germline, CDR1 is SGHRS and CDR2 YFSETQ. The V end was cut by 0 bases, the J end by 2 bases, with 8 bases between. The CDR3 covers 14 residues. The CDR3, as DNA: TGCGCCAGCAGCTTGGATACCAAGAACTATGGCTACACCTTC. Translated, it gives CASSLDTKNYGYTF.

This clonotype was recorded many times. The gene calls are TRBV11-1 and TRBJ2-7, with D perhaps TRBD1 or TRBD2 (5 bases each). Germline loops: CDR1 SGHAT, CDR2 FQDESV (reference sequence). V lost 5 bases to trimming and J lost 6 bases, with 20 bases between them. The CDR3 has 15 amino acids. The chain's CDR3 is CASSPYLDGATEQYV. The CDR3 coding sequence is TGTGCCAGCAGCCCGTACCTCGACGGGGCTACCGAGCAGTACGTC.

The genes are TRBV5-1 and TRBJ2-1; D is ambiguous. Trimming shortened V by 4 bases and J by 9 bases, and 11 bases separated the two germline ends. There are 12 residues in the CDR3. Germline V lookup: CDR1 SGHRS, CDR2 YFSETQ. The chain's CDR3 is CASSPYKGEQFF. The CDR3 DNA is TGCGCCAGCAGCCCTTACAAGGGTGAGCAGTTCTTC.

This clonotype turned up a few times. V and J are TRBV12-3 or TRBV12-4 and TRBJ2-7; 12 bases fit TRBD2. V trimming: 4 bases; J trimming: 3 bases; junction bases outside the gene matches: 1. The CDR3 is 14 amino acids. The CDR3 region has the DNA TGTGCCAGCAGTTGGACTAGCGGGATCTACGAGCAGTACTTC. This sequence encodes CASSWTSGIYEQYF.

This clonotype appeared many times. The CDR3 nucleotides read TGTGCCAGCAGCTTGGGGCGCCTCTGGCAGATGAACACTGAAGCTTTCTTT. It codes for CASSLGRLWQMNTEAFF. The rearrangement uses TRBV7-6 and TRBJ1-1, with D maybe TRBD1 (5 bases). This CDR3 has 17 amino acids. Germline V gene sequence: CDR1 SGHVS, CDR2 FNYEAQ. The V end was cut by 3 bases, the J end by 0 bases, with 17 bases between. Full variable domain (remainder filled in from reference TRBV7-6 and TRBJ1-1): GAGVSQSPRYKVTKRGQDVALRCDPISGHVSLYWYRQALGQGPEFLTYFNYEAQQDKSGLPNDRFSAERPEGSISTLTIQRTEQRDSAMYRCASSLGRLWQMNTEAFFGQGTRLTVV.

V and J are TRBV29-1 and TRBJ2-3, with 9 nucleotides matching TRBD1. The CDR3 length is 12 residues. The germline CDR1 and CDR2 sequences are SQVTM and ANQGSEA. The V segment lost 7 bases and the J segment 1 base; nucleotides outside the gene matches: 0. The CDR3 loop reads CSGDRGTDTQYF. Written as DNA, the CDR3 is TGCAGCGGGGACAGGGGCACAGATACGCAGTATTTT.

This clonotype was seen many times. This CDR3 is CSASSSYTGELFF. The CDR3 bases are TGCAGTGCTTCCTCGTCATACACCGGGGAGCTGTTTTTT. This chain uses TRBV20-1 with TRBJ2-2, with D hard to call. The CDR3 has 13 residues. Germline V CDR1 and CDR2: DFQATT, SNEGSKA (reference sequence). Trimming left V 5 bases short and J 3 bases short, with 10 bases between.

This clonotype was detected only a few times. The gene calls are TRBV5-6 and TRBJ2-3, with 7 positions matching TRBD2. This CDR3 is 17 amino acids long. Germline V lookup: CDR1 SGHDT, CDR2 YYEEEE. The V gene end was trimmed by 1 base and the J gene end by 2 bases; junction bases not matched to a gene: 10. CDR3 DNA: TGTGCCAGCAGCTTGTTTGGGGAGGGCCGCAACACAGATACGCAGTATTTT. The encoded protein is CASSLFGEGRNTDTQYF.

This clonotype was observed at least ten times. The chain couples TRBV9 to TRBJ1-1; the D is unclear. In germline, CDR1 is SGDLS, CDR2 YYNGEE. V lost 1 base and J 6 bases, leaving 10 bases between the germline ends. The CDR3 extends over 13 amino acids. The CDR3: CASSVNSRAEAFF. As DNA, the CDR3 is TGTGCCAGCAGCGTAAACAGCCGGGCTGAAGCTTTCTTT.

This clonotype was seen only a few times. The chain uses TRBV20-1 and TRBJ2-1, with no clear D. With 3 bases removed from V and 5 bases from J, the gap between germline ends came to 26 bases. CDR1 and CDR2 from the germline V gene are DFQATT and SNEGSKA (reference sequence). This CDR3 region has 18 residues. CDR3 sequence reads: CSASFLVTYRWAHNEQFF. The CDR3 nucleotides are TGCAGTGCTAGTTTTCTTGTGACGTATCGATGGGCCCACAATGAGCAGTTCTTC.